This entry lists 27 T cell receptor beta chains sequenced from one sample in a study of CD4 and CD8 cells across lung adenocarcinoma regions. TCRdb reprocessed the PCR reads with MiXCR, giving one entry per CDR3 protein. The repertoire includes several thousand distinct CDR3 sequences, about 41% of them detected once, and around 95% sits in the top ten. The sample was CD8+ T cells from the center of a lung tumor. Receptors originate from a male donor with lung adenocarcinoma. The CD4 and CD8 labels of this study may be unreliable.

This clonotype was picked up many times. This chain connects TRBV4-1 to TRBJ2-1, with TRBD1 matching 9 bases. The CDR3 totals 15 residues. V shed 1 base and J 8 bases; nucleotides not matched to a gene: 6. Germline values: CDR1 MGHRA, CDR2 YSYEKL. For the CDR3, the DNA is TGCGCCAGCAGCCAAGGGGACAGGGTATTCCATGAGCAGTTCTTC. Translated, it gives CASSQGDRVFHEQFF.

The rearrangement joins TRBV24-1 to TRBJ2-2; 8 bases are shared with TRBD1. The germline V gene encodes CDR1 KGHDR and CDR2 SFDVKD. V lost 4 bases and J lost 4; bases outside the gene matches: 4. The length of the CDR3 is 15 residues. For the CDR3, the DNA is TGTGCCACCAGTGACCGACAGGGGAGCACCGGGGAGCTGTTTTTT. It codes for CATSDRQGSTGELFF.

The J gene is TRBJ1-5, the V gene TRBV4-1; tentative D call: TRBD1 (5 bases). The CDR3 sequence is 11 residues long. Germline-derived CDR1 and CDR2 are MGHRA and YSYEKL. V was cut by 11 bases and J by 11 bases, with 16 bases left in between. The CDR3 nucleotides are TGCGCCCAGCGGGGGTGGGTGGCCCAGCATTTT. This translates into CAQRGWVAQHF.

As concerns this clonotype: The junction shows a germline mismatch at one end, possibly a read error. J is TRBJ2-4 and V is TRBV10-1; the match to TRBD2 covers 7 bases. Germline V gene data show CDR1 as WNHNN and CDR2 as SYGVQD (reference sequence). The CDR3 is made up of 15 amino acids. The CDR3 nucleotides are TGCGGCCGCTTGCCGGGGGGAAGATCCAAAAACACTCAGTACTTC. Its protein is CGRLPGGRSKNTQYF.

The genes are TRBV6-1 and TRBJ2-1, with 11 nucleotides matching TRBD2. The J call may not be correct, given that the DNA end is closer to TRBJ2-7. The germline V gene has CDR1 MNHNS and CDR2 SASEGT. This CDR3 contains 16 residues. CDR3 in amino acids: CASRPTGLAGNYEQYF. For the CDR3, the DNA is TGTGCCAGCAGGCCCACCGGACTAGCGGGCAACTACGAGCAGTACTTC.

The chain couples TRBV10-1 to TRBJ2-3; either TRBD1 or TRBD2 may supply D (5 bases each). The J call is doubtful: the DNA matches TRBJ2-7 better. The length of the CDR3 is 15 residues. Germline V CDR1 and CDR2: WNHNN, SYGVQD (reference sequence). The CDR3, as DNA: TGCGCCAGCAGCCCACTAGGGGCCCATACAGATACGCAGTACTTC. The encoded protein is CASSPLGAHTDTQYF.

Turning to this clonotype: The junction departs from the called germline gene at one end, perhaps through a read error. The chain links TRBV6-1 to TRBJ2-3; 10 bases fit TRBD2. The length of the CDR3 is 16 residues. Germline loops: CDR1 MNHNS, CDR2 SASEGT. In DNA, the CDR3 is TGTGCCAGCAGTGCGGCGGGACTAGCGAGCACAAATACGCAGTATTTT. This encodes CASSAAGLASTNTQYF.

This clonotype was counted a few times. The rearrangement links TRBV27 to TRBJ2-1; D is possibly TRBD1 or TRBD2 (5 bases each). The end of the DNA aligns better with TRBJ2-5, so the J call may be wrong. Germline V CDR1 and CDR2: MNHEY, SMNVEV (reference sequence). The CDR3 runs to 13 residues. CDR3 DNA sequence: TGTGCCAGCAGTCTCGGGACGGGTATGACCCAGTACTTC. Amino acid sequence: CASSLGTGMTQYF.

A single count supports this clonotype. The chain recombines TRBV30 with TRBJ1-2, with TRBD1 matching over 7 bases. The J segment lost 2 bases and the V segment lost 5 bases, leaving 8 bases of the junction unmatched. Looked up from germline, CDR1 is GTSNPN and CDR2 is SVGIG (reference sequence). There are 14 residues in the CDR3. The CDR3 reads CAWDRVGRNYGYTF. CDR3 sequence (DNA): TGTGCCTGGGACAGGGTTGGAAGGAACTATGGCTACACCTTC.

This clonotype was recorded at least ten times. The V and J genes are TRBV10-1 and TRBJ1-1; D unresolved. CDR3 length equals 13 residues. Germline V CDR1 and CDR2: WNHNN, SYGVQD (reference sequence). V lost 4 bases and J lost 4, with 10 bases in between. The CDR3 region is CASSAGRGTEAFF. The CDR3 DNA follows: TGCGCCAGCAGTGCCGGGAGAGGCACTGAAGCTTTCTTT.

This chain uses TRBV6-5 with TRBJ2-5; no clear D gene. V dropped 5 bases and J dropped 5 bases, with 12 bases sitting between them. From germline, CDR1 is MNHEY and CDR2 SVGAGI. The CDR3 spans 13 residues. The CDR3 DNA sequence: TGTGCCAGCAGTAACGGTCCGAGGGAGACCCAGTACTTC. It yields the protein CASSNGPRETQYF.

The gene calls are TRBV4-1 and TRBJ2-5; 11 bases are shared with TRBD1. The CDR3 sequence is 16 residues long. V lost 1 base and J lost 5; bases outside the gene matches: 6. CDR1 and CDR2 from the germline V gene are MGHRA and YSYEKL. In DNA form, the CDR3 reads TGCGCCAGCAGCCAAGGCTGGGACAGGGGGGGGGAGACCCAGTACTTC. Amino acid sequence: CASSQGWDRGGETQYF.

The J gene is TRBJ2-1, the V gene TRBV6-1, with 9 bases matching TRBD1. The J call could be wrong; TRBJ2-7 is a better fit for the DNA end. From germline, CDR1 is MNHNS and CDR2 SASEGT. The CDR3 contains 16 residues. This chain's CDR3 is CASSEDEGQGSYEQYF. The CDR3 nucleotides are TGTGCCAGCAGTGAAGATGAAGGACAGGGGTCCTACGAGCAGTACTTC.

This sequence joins TRBV6-1 and TRBJ2-3, with D unclear. This CDR3 is 13 amino acids long. CDR1 is MNHNS and CDR2 is SASEGT in the germline V gene. Trimming left V 6 bases short and J 6 bases short, with 13 bases between. In DNA form, the CDR3 reads TGTGCCAGCAGCCGCGTCGGAACCGATACGCAGTATTTT. This sequence encodes CASSRVGTDTQYF.

This clonotype was observed a few times. V is TRBV6-2 or TRBV6-3 and J is TRBJ1-6; 9 nucleotides line up with TRBD1. Germline CDR1 and CDR2: MNHEY and SVGEGT. Trimming cost V 7 bases and J 8 bases; bases outside gene matches: 6. This CDR3 has 14 residues. The CDR3 region is CASTGDRAYSPLHF. The CDR3 nucleotides are TGTGCCAGCACGGGGGACAGGGCGTATTCACCCCTCCACTTT.

This clonotype was seen a single time. The chain couples TRBV6-1 to TRBJ2-1, with D uncertain. CDR1 and CDR2 from the germline V gene are MNHNS and SASEGT. The CDR3 is 11 residues long. Trimming cost V 6 bases and J 6 bases, with 6 bases left between them. CDR3 sequence reads: CASSLSNEQFF. The CDR3 DNA reads as TGTGCCAGCAGCTTGAGCAATGAGCAGTTCTTC.

The table lists this clonotype with a few counts. The J gene is TRBJ2-1, the V gene TRBV6-1; 9 bases align to TRBD2. The ends lost 5 bases at V and 3 bases at J; junction bases unmatched: 8. The CDR3 length is 16 residues. From germline, CDR1 is MNHNS and CDR2 SASEGT. The CDR3 region has the DNA TGTGCCAGCAGTACACGCACTAGCGGGCTCTACAATGAGCAGTTCTTC. This gives the protein CASSTRTSGLYNEQFF.

The chain combines TRBV6-1 with TRBJ2-5; maybe TRBD2 (5 bases). Germline CDR1 reads MNHNS; CDR2 reads SASEGT. This CDR3 has 15 residues. Trimming took 1 base from V and 0 from J, leaving 9 bases between them. The CDR3 DNA reads TGTGCCAGCAGTGAAGAAGGCGGGTACCAAGAGACCCAGTACTTC. Residues: CASSEEGGYQETQYF.

This clonotype has a single count. Here the CDR3 DNA reads TGCGCCAGCAGTGAGTCGCGGGCGGTAGGAGATACGCAGTATTTT. This gives the protein CASSESRAVGDTQYF. The chain carries TRBV10-1 and TRBJ2-3; TRBD2 might be the D (5 bases). The CDR3 length is 15 residues. The V gene lost 0 bases and the J gene lost 5 bases, with 12 bases spanning the gap. The germline CDR1 and CDR2 sequences are WNHNN and SYGVQD (reference sequence).

This clonotype was seen at least ten times. The V and J genes are TRBV6-5 and TRBJ1-1; D is unclear. Germline V CDR1 and CDR2: MNHEY, SVGAGI. This CDR3 contains 13 residues. V was clipped by 6 bases and J by 0 bases, with 8 bases between them. The CDR3, as DNA: TGTGCCAGCAGGGTACTCATGAACACTGAAGCTTTCTTT. Translating gives CASRVLMNTEAFF.

The genes are TRBV6-1 and TRBJ2-3; weak D call: TRBD2 (6 bases). The CDR3 sequence is 15 residues long. Trimming left V 3 bases short and J 2 bases short, with 12 bases between. Germline CDR1 MNHNS, CDR2 SASEGT. The DNA of the CDR3 is TGTGCCAGCAGTGATCTTAGCGGTTCCACAGATACGCAGTATTTT. The encoded protein is CASSDLSGSTDTQYF.

The chain uses TRBV10-1 and TRBJ1-5, with D hard to call. The CDR3 runs 12 residues. V gave up 10 bases and J gave up 0 bases, with 7 bases separating them. Germline lookup yields CDR1 WNHNN and CDR2 SYGVQD (reference sequence). The CDR3 here is CATKYSNQPQHF. The CDR3 region has the DNA TGCGCCACCAAATATAGCAATCAGCCCCAGCATTTT.

This clonotype was counted once. V usage is TRBV6-1 and J usage is TRBJ2-1, with TRBD2 matching 12 bases. J lost 9 bases, V lost 4 bases, and 7 bases had no gene match. Per germline, CDR1 MNHNS and CDR2 SASEGT. The CDR3 totals 15 residues. The CDR3 is CASSVASGGAAEQFF. CDR3 in DNA: TGTGCCAGCAGTGTAGCTAGCGGGGGGGCCGCTGAGCAGTTCTTC.

This clonotype showed up just a few times. The V and J genes are TRBV6-1 and TRBJ1-2, with 9 nucleotides matching TRBD1. This CDR3 has 13 amino acids. With 5 bases clipped from V and 7 bases from J, the junction kept 5 bases outside the gene matches. Germline values: CDR1 MNHNS, CDR2 SASEGT. The CDR3 DNA reads TGTGCCAGCAGTACAGGGGGCGAAGGTGGCTACACCTTC. Its protein is CASSTGGEGGYTF.

The chain carries TRBV11-3 and TRBJ2-1; perhaps TRBD2 as D (5 bases). V was pared by 4 bases and J by 1 base, with 17 bases between. Germline CDR1 reads SGHNT; CDR2 reads YENEEA. The CDR3 is made up of 17 amino acids. The CDR3 nucleotides are TGTGCCAGCAGCTACGGGCGTGGGAGTCTGTCCTACAATGAGCAGTTCTTC. Encoded protein: CASSYGRGSLSYNEQFF.

This clonotype appeared once. The gene calls are TRBV6-1 and TRBJ2-4, with a weak D call TRBD1 (5 bases). The CDR3 has 13 amino acids. Trimming removed 9 bases from V and 13 bases from J, with 22 bases in between. Germline V CDR1 and CDR2: MNHNS, SASEGT. The CDR3 coding sequence is TGTGCCAGGGGGCTGAGAGGCAAAGATATGCAGTACTTC. Amino acids: CARGLRGKDMQYF.

The chain employs TRBV6-1 and TRBJ2-2; 9 bases match TRBD1. In germline, CDR1 is MNHNS, CDR2 SASEGT. V was pared by 7 bases and J by 6 bases, with 12 bases of the junction left unmatched. This CDR3 has 16 amino acids. The CDR3 DNA follows: TGTGCCAGCACCAAGGGGACGGGACAGGGATCCGGGGAGCTGTTTTTT. It encodes CASTKGTGQGSGELFF.